This TCR beta chain was retrieved from a study of blood T cell repertoires in COVID-19. Trimming cost V 5 bases and J 4 bases, with 9 bases left between them. The CDR3 is made up of 14 amino acids. Germline V CDR1 and CDR2: MDHEN, SYDVKM. The authors' processing: Amplification from reference gene primers served as the basis for estimated nucleated cell counts. Profiled with immunoSEQ multiplex PCR; TCRdb holds only in-frame clones, not every one. D and trimming were read from the DNA, whereas the V and J calls and clone size are those reported in that table. The sample contains about 240,000 clones, roughly four fifths of which appear only once. Someone with COVID-19 had been met by exposed participants within 2 weeks before study entry.

Sequenced material: PBMCs or T cells enriched from blood (not recorded which). The receptor comes from a woman in her thirties or forties who had been exposed to COVID-19. The V and J genes are TRBV28 and TRBJ2-6; possible D gene TRBD1, 5 bases. This CDR3 reads CASSPGWGANVLTF. CDR3 DNA sequence: TGTGCCAGCAGTCCAGGGTGGGGGGCCAACGTCCTGACTTTC.